The TCR beta chain under discussion was sequenced for a study of siplizumab effects on memory and regulatory T cells. Sequencing used immunoSEQ multiplex PCR; TCRdb keeps in-frame clones, though not all of them. The repertoire includes 85,000 to 130,000 clones, nearly 95% of them detected once, and 0.55% to 0.7% sits in the top ten. CDR3 length: 13 residues. Germline CDR1 and CDR2: ENHRY and SYGVKD. Trimming cost V 10 bases and J 3 bases; bases outside gene matches: 2. V usage is TRBV10-3 and J usage is TRBJ2-1, with 11 bases lining up with TRBD2. Sequenced sample: Tregs sorted from blood. The sequence was obtained from a human donor in good health. Here the CDR3 DNA reads TGTGCCACCCTAGCGGGGGGCTACAATGAGCAGTTCTTC. Translating gives CATLAGGYNEQFF.